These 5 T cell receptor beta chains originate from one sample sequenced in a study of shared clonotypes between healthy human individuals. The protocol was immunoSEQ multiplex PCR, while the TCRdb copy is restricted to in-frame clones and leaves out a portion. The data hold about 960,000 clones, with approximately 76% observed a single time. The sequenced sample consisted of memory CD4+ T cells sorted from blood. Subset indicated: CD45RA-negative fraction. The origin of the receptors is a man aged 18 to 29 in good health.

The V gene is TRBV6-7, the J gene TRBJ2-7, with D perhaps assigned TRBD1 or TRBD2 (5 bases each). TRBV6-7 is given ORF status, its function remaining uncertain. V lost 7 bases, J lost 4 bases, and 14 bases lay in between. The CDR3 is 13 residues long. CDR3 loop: CASNGDWGYEQYF. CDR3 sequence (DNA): TGTGCCAGCAATGGTGACTGGGGGTACGAGCAGTACTTC.

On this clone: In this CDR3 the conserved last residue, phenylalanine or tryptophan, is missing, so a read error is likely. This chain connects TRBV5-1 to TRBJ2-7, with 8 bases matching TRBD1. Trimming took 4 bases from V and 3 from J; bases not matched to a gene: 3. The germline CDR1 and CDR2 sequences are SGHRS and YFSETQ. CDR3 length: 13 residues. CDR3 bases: TGCGCCAGCAGCCGGGACAGGAACTACGAGCAGTACCTC. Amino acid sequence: CASSRDRNYEQYL.

Written as DNA, the CDR3 is TGTGCCATCAGTGAGTCGAGTGCGGGAGGGCCATCTCGTGAGCAGTTCTTC. It codes for CAISESSAGGPSREQFF. The genes are TRBV10-3 and TRBJ2-1, with 9 bases identical to TRBD2. The junction had 12 bases not matched to a gene; V was cut back by 0 bases and J by 9 bases. The CDR3 has 17 residues. The V gene's germline CDR1 is ENHRY and CDR2 SYGVKD.

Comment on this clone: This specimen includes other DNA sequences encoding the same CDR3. The CDR3: CASSYSGRNTEAFF. The CDR3 DNA sequence: TGTGCCAGCAGTTACTCTGGGCGGAACACTGAAGCTTTCTTT. The V and J genes are TRBV6-5 and TRBJ1-1; D gene uncertain. This CDR3 contains 14 residues. The V gene's germline CDR1 is MNHEY and CDR2 SVGAGI. V lost 0 bases and J 1 base, leaving 6 bases between the germline ends.

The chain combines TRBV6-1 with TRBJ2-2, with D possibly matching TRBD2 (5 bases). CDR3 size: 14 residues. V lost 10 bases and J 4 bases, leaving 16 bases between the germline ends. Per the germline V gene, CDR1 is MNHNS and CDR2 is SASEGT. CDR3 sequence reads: CATREGGGTGELFF. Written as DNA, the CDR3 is TGTGCCACCCGAGAGGGCGGTGGCACCGGGGAGCTGTTTTTT.